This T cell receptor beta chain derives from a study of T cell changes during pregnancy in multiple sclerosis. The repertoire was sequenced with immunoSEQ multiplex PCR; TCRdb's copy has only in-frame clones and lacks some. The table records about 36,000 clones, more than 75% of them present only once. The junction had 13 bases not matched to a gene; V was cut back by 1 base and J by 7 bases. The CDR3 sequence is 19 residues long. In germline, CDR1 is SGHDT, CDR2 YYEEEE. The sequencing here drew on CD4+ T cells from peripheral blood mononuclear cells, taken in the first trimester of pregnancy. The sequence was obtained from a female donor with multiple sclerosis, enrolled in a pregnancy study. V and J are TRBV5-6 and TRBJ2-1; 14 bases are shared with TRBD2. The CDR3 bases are TGTGCCAGCAGCTTGATTCGGCGACTAGCGGGAGGGCCGGGAAATGAGCAGTTCTTC. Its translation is CASSLIRRLAGGPGNEQFF.